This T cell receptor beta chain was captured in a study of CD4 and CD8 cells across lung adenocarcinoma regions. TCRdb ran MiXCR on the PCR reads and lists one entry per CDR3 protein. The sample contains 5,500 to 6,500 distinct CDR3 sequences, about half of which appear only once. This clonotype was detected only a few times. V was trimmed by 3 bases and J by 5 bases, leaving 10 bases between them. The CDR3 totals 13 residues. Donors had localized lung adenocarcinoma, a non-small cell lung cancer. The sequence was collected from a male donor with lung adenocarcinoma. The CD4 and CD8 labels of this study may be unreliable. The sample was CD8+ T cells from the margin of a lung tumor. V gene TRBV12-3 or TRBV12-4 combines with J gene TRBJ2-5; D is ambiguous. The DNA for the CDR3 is TGTGCCAGCAGTTTTGTCTCGGCGGAGACCCAGTACTTC. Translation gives CASSFVSAETQYF.